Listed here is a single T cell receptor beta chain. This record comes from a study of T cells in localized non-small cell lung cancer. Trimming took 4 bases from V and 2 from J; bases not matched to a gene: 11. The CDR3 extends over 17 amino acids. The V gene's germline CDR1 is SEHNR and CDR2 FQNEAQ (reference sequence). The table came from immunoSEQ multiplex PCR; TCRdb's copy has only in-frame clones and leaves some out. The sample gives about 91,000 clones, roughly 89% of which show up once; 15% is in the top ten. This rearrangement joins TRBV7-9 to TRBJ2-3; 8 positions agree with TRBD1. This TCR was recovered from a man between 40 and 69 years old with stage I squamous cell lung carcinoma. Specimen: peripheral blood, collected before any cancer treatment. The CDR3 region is CASSSLGTGVFTDTQYF. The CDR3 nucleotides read TGTGCCAGCAGCTCCCTCGGGACAGGTGTCTTCACAGATACGCAGTATTTT.